One T cell receptor beta chain is described in this entry. The record originates from a study of cytomegalovirus exposure and HLA in healthy donors. V dropped 0 bases and J dropped 10; count of bases not matched to a gene: 10. CDR1 and CDR2 (germline): MNHNY, SVGAGI (reference sequence). There are 16 residues in the CDR3. Clones were sequenced by immunoSEQ multiplex PCR, and TCRdb holds only the in-frame ones, with some missing. The profile shows 150,000 to 200,000 clones, 85% of them singletons. Sequenced material: PBMCs. This receptor was taken from a man in his late teens or twenties in good health and CMV-seropositive. The chain has TRBV6-6 and TRBJ1-1; 11 bases line up with TRBD1. The CDR3 spells CASSYSRTGGASGAFF. CDR3 nucleotide sequence: TGTGCCAGCAGTTACTCGCGGACAGGGGGCGCGTCAGGAGCTTTCTTT.